The T cell receptor (beta chain) under discussion was sequenced for a study of regulatory T cells in long-lasting Graves disease. Time point noted: newly diagnosed GD, antithyroid drugs for less than 3 months. RNA isolated from PBMCs was used to make the TCR library. The patients included were those that came from an endocrinology department in Xi'an, China. Library construction for TCR beta used iRepertoire HTBI primers and Arm-PCR of CDR3 regions. MiXCR, applied by TCRdb to the multiplex PCR reads, yields one record per CDR3 protein. The data show over 350,000 distinct CDR3 sequences, with around 15% seen just once and more than 15% held by the top ten. This clonotype was recorded many times. The CDR3 spans 15 residues. V was trimmed by 5 bases and J by 1 base, leaving 11 bases between them. Germline assignment: CDR1 MNHNS and CDR2 SASEGT. These data also formed part of another study, on T cells in Graves' hyperthyroidism and ophthalmopathy. As that report states: Patients aged 18 to 65 had newly diagnosed hyperthyroidism that had lasted under 2 months. Most thyroid clonotypes expanded above 0.001 appeared in blood too.

This sequence originates from a woman aged 45-65 years with Graves disease. Sequencing was performed on peripheral blood mononuclear cells (PBMCs), taken at new diagnosis, from a patient treated with antithyroid drugs. The chain uses TRBV6-1 and TRBJ2-2; D perhaps matches TRBD2 (5 bases). CDR3 amino acids: CASSPYAGNTGELFF. As DNA, the CDR3 is TGTGCCAGCAGTCCTTATGCGGGGAACACCGGGGAGCTGTTTTTT.